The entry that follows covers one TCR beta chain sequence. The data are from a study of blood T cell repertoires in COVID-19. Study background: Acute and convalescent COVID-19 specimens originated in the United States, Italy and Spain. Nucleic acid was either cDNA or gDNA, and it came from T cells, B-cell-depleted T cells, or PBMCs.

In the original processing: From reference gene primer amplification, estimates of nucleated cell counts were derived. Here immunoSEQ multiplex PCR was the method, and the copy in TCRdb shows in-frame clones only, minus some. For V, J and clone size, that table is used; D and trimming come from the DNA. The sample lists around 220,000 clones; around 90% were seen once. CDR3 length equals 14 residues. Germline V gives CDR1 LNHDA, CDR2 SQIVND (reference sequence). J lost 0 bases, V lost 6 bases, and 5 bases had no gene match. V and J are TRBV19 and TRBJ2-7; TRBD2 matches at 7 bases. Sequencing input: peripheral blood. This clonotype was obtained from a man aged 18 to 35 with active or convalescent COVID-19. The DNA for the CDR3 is TGTGCCAGTAGCCCTAGCGGCAGCTCCTACGAGCAGTACTTC. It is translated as CASSPSGSSYEQYF.